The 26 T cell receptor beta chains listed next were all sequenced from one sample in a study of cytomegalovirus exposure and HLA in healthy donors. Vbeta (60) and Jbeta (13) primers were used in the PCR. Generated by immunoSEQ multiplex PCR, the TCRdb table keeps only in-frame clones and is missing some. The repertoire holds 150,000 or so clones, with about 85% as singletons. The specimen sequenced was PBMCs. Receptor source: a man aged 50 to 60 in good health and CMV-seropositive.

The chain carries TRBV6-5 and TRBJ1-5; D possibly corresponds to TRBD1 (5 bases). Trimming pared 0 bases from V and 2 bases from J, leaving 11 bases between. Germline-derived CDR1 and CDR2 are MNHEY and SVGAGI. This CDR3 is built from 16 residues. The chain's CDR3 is CASSYSAGLGNQPQHF. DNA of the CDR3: TGTGCCAGCAGTTACTCGGCGGGACTGGGCAATCAGCCCCAGCATTTT.

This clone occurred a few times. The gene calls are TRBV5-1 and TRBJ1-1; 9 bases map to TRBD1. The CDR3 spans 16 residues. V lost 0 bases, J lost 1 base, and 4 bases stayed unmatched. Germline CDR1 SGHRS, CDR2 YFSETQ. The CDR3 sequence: CASSLGTGARNTEAFF. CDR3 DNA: TGCGCCAGCAGCTTGGGGACAGGGGCTAGGAACACTGAAGCTTTCTTT. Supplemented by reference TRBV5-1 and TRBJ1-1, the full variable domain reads KAGVTQTPRYLIKTRGQQVTLSCSPISGHRSVSWYQQTPGQGLQFLFEYFSETQRNKGNFPGRFSGRQFSNSRSEMNVSTLELGDSALYLCASSLGTGARNTEAFFGQGTRLTVV.

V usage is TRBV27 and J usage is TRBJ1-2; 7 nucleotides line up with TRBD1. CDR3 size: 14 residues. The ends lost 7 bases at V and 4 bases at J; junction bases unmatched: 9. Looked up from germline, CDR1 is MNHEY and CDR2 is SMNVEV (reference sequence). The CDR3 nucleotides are TGTGCCAGCAAAAAAGGGACAGCAATCTATGGCTACACCTTC. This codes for CASKKGTAIYGYTF.

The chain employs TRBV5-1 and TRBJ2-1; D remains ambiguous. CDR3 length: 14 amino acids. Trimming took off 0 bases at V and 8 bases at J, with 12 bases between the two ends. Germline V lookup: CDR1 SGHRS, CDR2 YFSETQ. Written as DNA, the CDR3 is TGCGCCAGCAGCTTGGGAAGGCCGAGCGATGAGCAGTTCTTC. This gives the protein CASSLGRPSDEQFF.

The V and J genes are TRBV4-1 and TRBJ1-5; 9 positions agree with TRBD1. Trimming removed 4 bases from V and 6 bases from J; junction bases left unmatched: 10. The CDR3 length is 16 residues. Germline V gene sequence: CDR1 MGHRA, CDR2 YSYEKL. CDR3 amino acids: CASSLVYDRGTQPQHF. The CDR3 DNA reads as TGCGCCAGCAGCCTAGTTTATGACAGGGGGACTCAGCCCCAGCATTTT.

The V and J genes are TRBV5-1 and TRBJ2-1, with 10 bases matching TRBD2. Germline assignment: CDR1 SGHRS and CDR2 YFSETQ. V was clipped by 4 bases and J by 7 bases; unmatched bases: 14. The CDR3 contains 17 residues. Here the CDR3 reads CASSQAGGVEGMNEQFF. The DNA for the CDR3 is TGCGCCAGCAGCCAAGCGGGGGGGGTTGAGGGAATGAATGAGCAGTTCTTC.

The CDR3 DNA follows: TGTGCCAGCAATCGACAGGGCACGGGTGAAAAACTGTTTTTT. Amino acid sequence: CASNRQGTGEKLFF. This chain connects TRBV6-5 to TRBJ1-4, with 7 bases lining up with TRBD1. With 7 bases clipped from V and 7 bases from J, the junction kept 9 bases outside the gene matches. Germline V gene sequence: CDR1 MNHEY, CDR2 SVGAGI. This CDR3 comprises 14 residues.

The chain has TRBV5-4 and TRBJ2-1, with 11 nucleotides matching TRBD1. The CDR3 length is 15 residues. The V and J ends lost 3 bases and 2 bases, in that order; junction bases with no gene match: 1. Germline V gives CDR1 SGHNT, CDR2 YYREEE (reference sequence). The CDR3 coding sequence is TGTGCCAGCAGCTCGGGACAGGGGGCCTACAATGAGCAGTTCTTC. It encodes CASSSGQGAYNEQFF. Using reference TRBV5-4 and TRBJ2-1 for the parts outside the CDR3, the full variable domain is ETGVTQSPTHLIKTRGQQVTLRCSSQSGHNTVSWYQQALGQGPQFIFQYYREEENGRGNFPPRFSGLQFPNYSSELNVNALELDDSALYLCASSSGQGAYNEQFFGPGTRLTVL.

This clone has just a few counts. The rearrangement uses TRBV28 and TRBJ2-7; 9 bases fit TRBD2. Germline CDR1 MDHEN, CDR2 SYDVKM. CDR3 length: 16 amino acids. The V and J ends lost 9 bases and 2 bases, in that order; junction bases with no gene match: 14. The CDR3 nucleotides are TGTGCCAGTGGGGGGCTAGCGGGAAGAAGTACCTACGAGCAGTACTTC. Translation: CASGGLAGRSTYEQYF. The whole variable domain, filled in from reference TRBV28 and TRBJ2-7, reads DVKVTQSSRYLVKRTGEKVFLECVQDMDHENMFWYRQDPGLGLRLIYFSYDVKMKEKGDIPEGYSVSREKKERFSLILESASTNQTSMYLCASGGLAGRSTYEQYFGPGTRLTVT.

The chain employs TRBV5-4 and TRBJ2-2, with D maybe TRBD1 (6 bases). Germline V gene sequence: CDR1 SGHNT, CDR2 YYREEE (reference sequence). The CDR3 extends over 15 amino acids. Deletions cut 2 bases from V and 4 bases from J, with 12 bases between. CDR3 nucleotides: TGTGCCAGCAGCTTCAATGACAGGCTCACCGGGGAGCTGTTTTTT. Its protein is CASSFNDRLTGELFF.

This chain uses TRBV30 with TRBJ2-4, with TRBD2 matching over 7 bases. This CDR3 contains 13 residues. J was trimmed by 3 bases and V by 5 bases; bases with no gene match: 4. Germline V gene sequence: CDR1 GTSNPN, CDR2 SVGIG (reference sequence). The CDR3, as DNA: TGTGCCTGGCTAGCGGAGAACAAAAACATTCAGTACTTC. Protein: CAWLAENKNIQYF. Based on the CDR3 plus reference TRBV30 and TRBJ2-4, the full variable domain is SQTIHQWPATLVQPVGSPLSLECTVEGTSNPNLYWYRQAAGRGLQLLFYSVGIGQISSEVPQNLSASRPQDRQFILSSKKLLLSDSGFYLCAWLAENKNIQYFGAGTRLSVL.

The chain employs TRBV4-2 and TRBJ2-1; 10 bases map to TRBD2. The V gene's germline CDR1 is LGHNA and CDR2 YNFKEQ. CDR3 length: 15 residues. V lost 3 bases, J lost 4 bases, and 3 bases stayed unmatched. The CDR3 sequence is CASSQSSGSYNEQFF. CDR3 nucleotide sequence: TGTGCCAGCAGCCAGTCTAGCGGGAGTTACAATGAGCAGTTCTTC.

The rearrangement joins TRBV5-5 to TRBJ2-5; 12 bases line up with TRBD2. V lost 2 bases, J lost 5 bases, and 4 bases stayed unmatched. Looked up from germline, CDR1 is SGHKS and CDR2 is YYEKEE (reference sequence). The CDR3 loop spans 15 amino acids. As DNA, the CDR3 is TGTGCCAGCAGCTTACAACTAGCGGGGGGTGAGACCCAGTACTTC. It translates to CASSLQLAGGETQYF.

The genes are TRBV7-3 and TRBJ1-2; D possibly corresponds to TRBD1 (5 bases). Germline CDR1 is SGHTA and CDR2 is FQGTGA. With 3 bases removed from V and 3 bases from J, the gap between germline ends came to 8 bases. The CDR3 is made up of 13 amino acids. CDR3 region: CASSFTGDYGYTF. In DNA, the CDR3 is TGTGCCAGCAGCTTCACAGGAGACTATGGCTACACCTTC.

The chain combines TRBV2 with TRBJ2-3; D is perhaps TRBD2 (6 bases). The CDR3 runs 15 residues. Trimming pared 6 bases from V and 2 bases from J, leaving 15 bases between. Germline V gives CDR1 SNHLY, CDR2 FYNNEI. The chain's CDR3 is CASSRETGVTDTQYF. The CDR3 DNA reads TGTGCCAGCAGCCGGGAGACGGGGGTCACAGATACGCAGTATTTT.

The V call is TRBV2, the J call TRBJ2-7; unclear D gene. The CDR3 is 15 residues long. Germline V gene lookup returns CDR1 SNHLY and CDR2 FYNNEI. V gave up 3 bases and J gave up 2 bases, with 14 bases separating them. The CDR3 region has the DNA TGTGCCAGCAGTGACGAACTCGTAATTGCCTACGAGCAGTACTTC. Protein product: CASSDELVIAYEQYF.

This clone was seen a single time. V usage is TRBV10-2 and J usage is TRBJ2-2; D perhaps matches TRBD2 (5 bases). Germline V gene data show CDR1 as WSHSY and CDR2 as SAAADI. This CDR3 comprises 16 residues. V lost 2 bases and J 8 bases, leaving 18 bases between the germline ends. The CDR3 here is CASSEPARTLAGELFF. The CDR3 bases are TGCGCCAGCAGTGAGCCAGCAAGGACCCTAGCTGGGGAGCTGTTTTTT.

The CDR3 coding sequence is TGTGCCTGGAGTCTACAGGGGGGTTTCGCTGAAGCTTTCTTT. It yields the protein CAWSLQGGFAEAFF. The chain links TRBV30 to TRBJ1-1; TRBD1 agrees at 8 bases. The J segment lost 6 bases and the V segment lost 2 bases, leaving 8 bases of the junction unmatched. Germline CDR1 reads GTSNPN; CDR2 reads SVGIG (reference sequence). This CDR3 spans 14 amino acids.

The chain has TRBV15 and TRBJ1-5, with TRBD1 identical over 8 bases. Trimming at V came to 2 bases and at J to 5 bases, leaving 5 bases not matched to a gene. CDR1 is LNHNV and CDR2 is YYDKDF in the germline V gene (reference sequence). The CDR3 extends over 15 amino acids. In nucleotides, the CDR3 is TGTGCCACCAGCAGAACACAGGGGGGCGATCAGCCCCAGCATTTT. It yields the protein CATSRTQGGDQPQHF. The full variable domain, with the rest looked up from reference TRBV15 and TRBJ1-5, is DAMVIQNPRYQVTQFGKPVTLSCSQTLNHNVMYWYQQKSSQAPKLLFHYYDKDFNNEADTPDNFQSRRPNTSFCFLDIRSPGLGDTAMYLCATSRTQGGDQPQHFGDGTRLSIL.

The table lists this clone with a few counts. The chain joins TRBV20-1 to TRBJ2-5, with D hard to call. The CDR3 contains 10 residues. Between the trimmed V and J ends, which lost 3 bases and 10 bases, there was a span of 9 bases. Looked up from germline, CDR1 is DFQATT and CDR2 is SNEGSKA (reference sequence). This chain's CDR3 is CSASPPNQYF. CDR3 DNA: TGCAGTGCTAGTCCGCCTAACCAGTACTTC.

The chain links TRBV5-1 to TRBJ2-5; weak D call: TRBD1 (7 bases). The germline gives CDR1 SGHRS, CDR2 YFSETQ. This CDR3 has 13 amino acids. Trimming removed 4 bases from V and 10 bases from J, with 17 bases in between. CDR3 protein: CASSGEDRLSQYF. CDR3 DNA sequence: TGCGCCAGCAGCGGGGAGGACAGGCTGAGCCAGTACTTC.

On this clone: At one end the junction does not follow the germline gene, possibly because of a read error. The CDR3 nucleotides read TGTTCCAGCAGCCCCGAGGGGCAGCGGGAGGGCGGGGCCAAAAACATTCAGTACTTC. This sequence encodes CSSSPEGQREGGAKNIQYF. The gene calls are TRBV7-9 and TRBJ2-4; 10 bases are a match to TRBD2. Germline-derived CDR1 and CDR2 are SEHNR and FQNEAQ (reference sequence). The CDR3 extends over 19 amino acids.

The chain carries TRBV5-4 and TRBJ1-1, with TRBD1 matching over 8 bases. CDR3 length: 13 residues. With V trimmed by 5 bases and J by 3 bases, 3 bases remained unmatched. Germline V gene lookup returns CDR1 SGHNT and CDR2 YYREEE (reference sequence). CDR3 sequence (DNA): TGTGCCAGCAGTTTACAGGGGGACACTGAAGCTTTCTTT. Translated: CASSLQGDTEAFF. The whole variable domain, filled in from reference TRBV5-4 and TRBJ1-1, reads ETGVTQSPTHLIKTRGQQVTLRCSSQSGHNTVSWYQQALGQGPQFIFQYYREEENGRGNFPPRFSGLQFPNYSSELNVNALELDDSALYLCASSLQGDTEAFFGQGTRLTVV.

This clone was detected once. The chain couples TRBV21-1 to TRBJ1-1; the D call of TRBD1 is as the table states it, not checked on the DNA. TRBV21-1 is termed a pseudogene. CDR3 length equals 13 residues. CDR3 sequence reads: CASSKQVNTEAFF. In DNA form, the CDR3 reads TGTGCCAGCAGCAAGCAGGTTAACACTGAAGCTTTCTTT.

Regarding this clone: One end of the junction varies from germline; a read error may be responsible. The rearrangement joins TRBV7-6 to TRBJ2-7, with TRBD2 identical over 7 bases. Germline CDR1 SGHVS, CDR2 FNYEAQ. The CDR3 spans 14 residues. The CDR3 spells CASSLAVSSYEQYF. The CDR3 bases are TGTGCCAGCAGCCTAGCGGTTAGCTCCTACGAGCAGTACTTC.

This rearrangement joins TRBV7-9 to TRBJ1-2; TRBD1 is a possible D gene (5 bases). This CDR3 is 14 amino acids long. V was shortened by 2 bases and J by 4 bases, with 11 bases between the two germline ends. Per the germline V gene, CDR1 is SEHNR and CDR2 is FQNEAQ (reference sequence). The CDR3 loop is CASSLRAGGYGYTF. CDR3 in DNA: TGTGCCAGCAGCTTAAGGGCGGGGGGCTATGGCTACACCTTC.